This TCR beta chain came from a study of T cell changes during pregnancy in multiple sclerosis. Germline CDR1 SGHNT, CDR2 YENEEA. V was trimmed by 1 base and J by 4 bases, leaving 12 bases between them. This CDR3 is 15 amino acids long. Assay used: immunoSEQ multiplex PCR; TCRdb lists only in-frame clones, some missing. The sample has 25,000 to 30,000 clones, about 89% seen once. V usage is TRBV11-3 and J usage is TRBJ2-3, with a weak D call TRBD1 (5 bases). The TCR originated in a female donor in good health, enrolled as a control in a pregnancy study. The sample here was CD4+ T cells from peripheral blood mononuclear cells, taken in the first trimester of pregnancy. CDR3 DNA sequence: TGTGCCAGCAGCTTAGGTCTCCAGGGCGCAGATACGCAGTATTTT. Translated: CASSLGLQGADTQYF.